Listed below are T cell receptor beta chains from one sample, sequenced in a study of blood T cell repertoires in COVID-19. Measured with immunoSEQ multiplex PCR; TCRdb has only the in-frame clones, and not every one. The sample lists about 250,000 clones; more than 70% were seen once. Sequencing input: peripheral blood. These receptors came from a woman aged 40-49 years who had recovered from COVID-19. The CDR3 runs from the conserved cysteine through the conserved F or W. Each record gives: CDR3 length, V gene, J gene, CDR3 protein.

14	TRBV7-2	TRBJ1-1	CASSQHRRNTEAFF
15	TRBV27	TRBJ2-1	CASSPPGQGNAEQFF
15	TRBV11-3	TRBJ1-6	CASSPNRVGNSPLHF
15	TRBV6-2/TRBV6-3	TRBJ2-1	CASSLQTGAYNEQFF
13	TRBV30	TRBJ2-1	CAWSQGLPNEQFF
19	TRBV21-1	TRBJ1-5	CASSTQRTGKGYSNQPQHF
15	TRBV18	TRBJ2-3	CASSPPGVGLDTQYF
16	TRBV25-1	TRBJ2-2	CASSRTGGVGTGELFF
13	TRBV7-9	TRBJ2-7	CASRDRGRRLQYF
14	TRBV7-2	TRBJ2-2	CASSGGANTGELFF
11	TRBV2	TRBJ2-5	CASSGPTIPYF
21	TRBV7-6	TRBJ2-4	CASSLRPPGLAGTGDKNIQYF
17	TRBV19	TRBJ2-5	CASSPRSGTSGRETQYF
16	TRBV28	TRBJ1-2	CATRPRGGGGNYGYTF
19	TRBV7-2	TRBJ2-3	CASSLGSLAGAPSTDTQYF
17	TRBV7-3	TRBJ1-2	CASSLTGGVDPGYGYTF
15	TRBV30	TRBJ2-3	CAWQNPGWAKDTQYF
14	TRBV30	TRBJ1-3	CAWSSSYSGNTIYF
16	TRBV5-4	TRBJ2-1	CASSSNRPRVYNEQFF
16	TRBV3-1/TRBV3-2	TRBJ2-6	CASSHVLASGANVLTF
14	TRBV20-1	TRBJ2-7	CSASRAGVEYEQYF
12	TRBV6-6	TRBJ2-7	CATAGGGYEQYF
15	TRBV5-1	TRBJ1-6	CASSLAGTSNSPLHF
15	TRBV6-2/TRBV6-3	TRBJ1-5	CASSPGQGADQPQHF
15	TRBV9	TRBJ1-6	CASSVEDRSLSPLHF
15	TRBV19	TRBJ1-5	CASSARGGSNQPQHF
14	TRBV29-1	TRBJ2-3	CSSEGVWGTDTQYF
17	TRBV7-3	TRBJ1-6	CASSLLGAKADNSPLHF
14	TRBV6-5	TRBJ2-1	CASSYDRVYYEQFF
17	TRBV28	TRBJ1-3	CASSIFLGTGVGNTIYF
15	TRBV30	TRBJ1-3	CAWSAPQNSGNTIYF
15	TRBV6-2/TRBV6-3	TRBJ1-1	CASSYRQGMNTEAFF
13	TRBV7-2	TRBJ2-3	CASSGGISDTQYF
13	TRBV6-5	TRBJ2-7	CASSSTGGREQYF
13	TRBV7-3	TRBJ2-7	CASSSGQFSEQYF
15	TRBV5-6	TRBJ2-7	CASSLGASGPRVQYF
19	TRBV7-9	TRBJ2-5	CASSDTSGGEVRAEETQYF
13	TRBV7-2	TRBJ1-4	CASSFWGGEKLFF
16	TRBV19	TRBJ2-3	CASSRGGAGVTDTQYF
17	TRBV4-3	TRBJ2-1	CASSQVASGTSYNEQFF
15	TRBV7-8	TRBJ2-7	CASRTNGQKAYEQYF
12	TRBV7-2	TRBJ2-7	CASSRQGYEQYF
13	TRBV5-4	TRBJ1-2	CASSPNPEGGYTF
16	TRBV4-2	TRBJ2-3	CASSPLGRGGTDTQYF
14	TRBV11-3	TRBJ2-7	CASSLTSGRAKQYF
18	TRBV28	TRBJ2-6	CASTPSRGQTAWANVLTF